This entry features one T cell receptor (beta chain) sequence. Its matching antigen is unknown. The source of the sample is a study of blood T cells in healthy people across ages. Whole-study findings and limits: CMV infection status of these donors was not known. In these data, TCR beta diversity tracked strongly with naive T cell percentage. While age rose, TCR beta diversity per million T cells dropped in a roughly linear way. Both naive CD4+ cell counts and diversity were greater in long-lived donors than in aged donors.

Sample-barcoded 5' priming and a J-beta primer mix drove a second PCR of 7 to 11 cycles. TCRdb reprocessed the 5' RACE reads via MiXCR and lists one record per CDR3 protein. This repertoire shows about 680,000 distinct CDR3 sequences, 45% to 50% found once; its top ten account for roughly a third. The sequenced material came from blood. This clonotype was obtained from a woman aged 60-70 years in good health.

CDR3 region: CAGSGRAMDTQYF. CDR3 DNA sequence: TGTGCCGGTAGCGGGAGGGCAATGGATACGCAGTATTTT. This chain connects TRBV2 to TRBJ2-3; TRBD2 aligns across 11 bases. CDR3 length equals 13 residues. The V segment lost 11 bases and the J segment 6 bases; nucleotides outside the gene matches: 7. Germline-derived CDR1 and CDR2 are SNHLY and FYNNEI. Supplemented by reference TRBV2 and TRBJ2-3, the full variable domain reads EPEVTQTPSHQVTQMGQEVILRCVPISNHLYFYWYRQILGQKVEFLVSFYNNEISEKSEIFDDQFSVERPDGSNFTLKIRSTKLEDSAMYFCAGSGRAMDTQYFGPGTRLTVL.